This TCR beta chain emerged from a study of T cells in Graves' hyperthyroidism and ophthalmopathy. The CDR3 regions of TCR beta were amplified from RNA transcripts. The primer set for the first-round RT-PCR of the TCR CDR3 was HTBI. TCRdb re-derived calls from the multiplex PCR reads in MiXCR, one entry per CDR3 protein. The table has fewer than 550,000 distinct CDR3 sequences, 15% to 18% seen once. Study-wide results and caveats: Blood also showed most of the thyroid clonotypes that were expanded above 0.001.

This clonotype was detected many times. Its antigen is not identified. Stable disease denoted Graves' hyperthyroidism without ophthalmopathy progression within 18 months. This sequence originates from a woman aged 18-30 years with Graves' hyperthyroidism. The sample comprised blood.

CDR3 residues: CASSFSSGTSGELFF. The CDR3 DNA follows: TGTGCCAGCAGTTTTAGTAGCGGGACATCCGGGGAGCTGTTTTTT. The chain couples TRBV27 to TRBJ2-2; 8 bases map to TRBD2. The CDR3 contains 15 residues. Germline trimming cut 3 bases from V and 6 bases from J; bases unmatched to any gene: 6. Looked up from germline, CDR1 is MNHEY and CDR2 is SMNVEV (reference sequence).